This T cell receptor (beta chain) stems from a study of blood T cell repertoires in COVID-19. Study information: T cells, B-cell-depleted T cells, or PBMCs supplied cDNA or gDNA.

Method: immunoSEQ multiplex PCR; TCRdb's copy keeps in-frame clones and lacks some. The sample lists tens of thousands of clones, around 79% occurring once. Sequencing was performed on peripheral blood. The sequence came from a woman of 80 years or more with active or convalescent COVID-19.

CDR3 loop: CASSLGYGGLNEQFF. CDR3 DNA: TGTGCCAGCAGCTTAGGCTACGGAGGCTTGAATGAGCAGTTCTTC. The rearrangement joins TRBV7-9 to TRBJ2-1; D possibly corresponds to TRBD2 (5 bases). V shed 1 base and J shed 7 bases, with 14 bases lying between them. Germline-derived CDR1 and CDR2 are SEHNR and FQNEAQ (reference sequence). The CDR3 runs 15 residues.